Listed here are 20 T cell receptor beta chains from one sample, sequenced in a study of naive and memory T cell subsets. Two oligonucleotides, mixed equimolar, formed the beta constant-region primer covering TRBC1 and TRBC2. Ligated cDNA was amplified by four rounds of PCR with nested alpha and beta constant-region primers and SP2. TCRdb reprocessed the UMI-ligation and nested PCR reads via MiXCR and lists one record per CDR3 protein. This table has more than 100,000 distinct CDR3 sequences, just over 35% appearing once. Sample: central memory CD4+ T cells from blood. These receptor sequences come from a human donor in good health.

This clonotype was detected only a few times. The chain has TRBV28 and TRBJ2-7; 8 nucleotides match TRBD1. Germline values: CDR1 MDHEN, CDR2 SYDVKM. J was trimmed by 0 bases and V by 7 bases; bases with no gene match: 5. This CDR3 is built from 14 residues. The CDR3 region has the DNA TGTGCCAGCACCGACAGGGGAAGCTCCTACGAGCAGTACTTC. It specifies CASTDRGSSYEQYF.

The gene calls are TRBV20-1 and TRBJ2-7; the D gene is possibly TRBD2 (5 bases). The CDR3 consists of 14 residues. Germline assignment: CDR1 DFQATT and CDR2 SNEGSKA (reference sequence). V dropped 3 bases and J dropped 5 bases, with 17 bases sitting between them. The CDR3 bases are TGCAGTGCTAGGCTCGGAGCTAGCCGGGACGAGCAGTACTTC. It specifies CSARLGASRDEQYF.

This chain links TRBV29-1 with TRBJ2-3; possible D gene TRBD1, 5 bases. Germline values: CDR1 SQVTM, CDR2 ANQGSEA. V lost 0 bases and J lost 8, with 18 bases in between. CDR3 length: 15 residues. CDR3 in DNA: TGCAGCGTTGAAGATCTGGCGGCTCCCCAGGGTACGCAGTATTTT. It encodes CSVEDLAAPQGTQYF.

This clonotype was detected only a few times. The V gene is TRBV3-1, the J gene TRBJ2-3; D is perhaps TRBD2 (7 bases). Per the germline V gene, CDR1 is LGHDT and CDR2 is YNNKEL (reference sequence). The CDR3 consists of 15 residues. V lost 10 bases to trimming and J lost 4 bases, with 21 bases between them. CDR3 nucleotides: TGTGCCACCACTCTCGGGGGGCGCTTCCCAGATACGCAGTATTTT. It specifies CATTLGGRFPDTQYF.

Only a few counts were recorded for this clonotype. The genes are TRBV6-5 and TRBJ2-7; 9 bases map to TRBD1. Germline V gene data show CDR1 as MNHEY and CDR2 as SVGAGI. The CDR3 totals 13 residues. V shed 8 bases and J 3 bases; nucleotides not matched to a gene: 5. The CDR3 is CASWDRVIYEQYF. CDR3 coding DNA: TGTGCCAGCTGGGACAGGGTAATCTACGAGCAGTACTTC.

This clonotype was observed a few times. This chain connects TRBV6-5 to TRBJ1-1; D might be TRBD1 (5 bases). This CDR3 is built from 14 residues. Germline-derived CDR1 and CDR2 are MNHEY and SVGAGI. Trimming pared 2 bases from V and 8 bases from J, leaving 15 bases between. As DNA, the CDR3 is TGTGCCAGCAGTTACAGCGGCAGGGCGGTCGAAGCTTTCTTT. Amino acids: CASSYSGRAVEAFF.

Many counts were recorded for this clonotype. This sequence joins TRBV7-3 and TRBJ2-5; 7 bases line up with TRBD1. With V trimmed by 0 bases and J by 3 bases, 1 base remained unmatched. This CDR3 has 14 residues. Per the germline V gene, CDR1 is SGHTA and CDR2 is FQGTGA. CDR3 coding DNA: TGTGCCAGCAGCTTAACGGGGACAGAAGAGACCCAGTACTTC. Amino acids: CASSLTGTEETQYF.

The chain is built from TRBV28 and TRBJ2-3, with 8 bases identical to TRBD1. The CDR3 contains 14 residues. Losses at the gene ends were 3 bases for V and 7 bases for J; bases not matched to a gene: 6. The germline V gene encodes CDR1 MDHEN and CDR2 SYDVKM. CDR3 region: CASSLRTGSHTQYF. DNA of the CDR3: TGTGCCAGCAGTTTGCGGACAGGGTCACATACGCAGTATTTT.

This clonotype was observed a few times. The genes are TRBV5-1 and TRBJ2-7, with unresolved D. Trimming removed 1 base at V and 4 bases at J, with 18 bases between. Looked up from germline, CDR1 is SGHRS and CDR2 is YFSETQ. CDR3 length: 16 residues. CDR3 amino acids: CASSLMWSGNGYEQYF. The CDR3 region has the DNA TGCGCCAGCAGCTTGATGTGGTCCGGAAATGGATACGAGCAGTACTTC. The full variable domain, its missing parts supplied by reference TRBV5-1 and TRBJ2-7, is KAGVTQTPRYLIKTRGQQVTLSCSPISGHRSVSWYQQTPGQGLQFLFEYFSETQRNKGNFPGRFSGRQFSNSRSEMNVSTLELGDSALYLCASSLMWSGNGYEQYFGPGTRLTVT.

The rearrangement links TRBV7-3 to TRBJ2-1; 10 bases line up with TRBD2. The germline gives CDR1 SGHTA, CDR2 FQGTGA. Unmatched junction bases numbered 6, after V lost 3 bases and J lost 7 bases. There are 15 residues in the CDR3. The CDR3: CASSFTATSGNEQFF. CDR3 bases: TGTGCCAGCAGCTTTACAGCGACTAGCGGGAATGAGCAGTTCTTC.

The chain recombines TRBV4-2 with TRBJ2-1, with 7 bases lining up with TRBD2. The CDR3 length is 17 residues. Looked up from germline, CDR1 is LGHNA and CDR2 is YNFKEQ. Germline trimming cut 0 bases from V and 3 bases from J; bases unmatched to any gene: 8. This CDR3 is CASSQDRGSGVYNEQFF. CDR3 nucleotides: TGTGCCAGCAGCCAAGATCGGGGGAGCGGGGTCTACAATGAGCAGTTCTTC.

CDR3 sequence (DNA): TGTGCCAGCAGTTTCGGACCCTCCGGGGAGCTGTTTTTT. Translated, it gives CASSFGPSGELFF. V usage is TRBV12-3 or TRBV12-4 and J usage is TRBJ2-2; no firm D call. The CDR3 covers 13 residues. Trimming left V 3 bases short and J 6 bases short, with 8 bases between.

The chain is built from TRBV29-1 and TRBJ2-1, with 12 bases matching TRBD2. Germline CDR1 SQVTM, CDR2 ANQGSEA. V was pared by 3 bases and J by 4 bases, with 7 bases of the junction left unmatched. This CDR3 is built from 16 residues. This chain's CDR3 is CSVDSSGRAGYNEQFF. CDR3 nucleotides: TGCAGCGTTGATTCTAGCGGGAGGGCCGGGTACAATGAGCAGTTCTTC.

The chain recombines TRBV30 with TRBJ2-6; D is ambiguous. This CDR3 has 14 amino acids. V lost 3 bases and J 4 bases, leaving 10 bases between the germline ends. The germline CDR1 and CDR2 sequences are GTSNPN and SVGIG (reference sequence). CDR3 sequence reads: CAWRASRGANVLTF. The DNA for the CDR3 is TGTGCCTGGAGGGCCAGCCGGGGGGCCAACGTCCTGACTTTC. The complete variable domain, with remaining parts taken from reference TRBV30 and TRBJ2-6, reads SQTIHQWPATLVQPVGSPLSLECTVEGTSNPNLYWYRQAAGRGLQLLFYSVGIGQISSEVPQNLSASRPQDRQFILSSKKLLLSDSGFYLCAWRASRGANVLTFGAGSRLTVL.

This clonotype was counted once. The chain recombines TRBV9 with TRBJ2-5; either TRBD1 or TRBD2 may fit D (5 bases each). Between the trimmed V and J ends, which lost 4 bases and 3 bases, there was a span of 13 bases. The CDR3 is 14 amino acids. Germline CDR1 SGDLS, CDR2 YYNGEE. CDR3 loop: CASSPRWGKETQYF. The CDR3, as DNA: TGTGCCAGCAGCCCCCGGTGGGGGAAAGAGACCCAGTACTTC.

The rearrangement uses TRBV12-5 and TRBJ2-7; 13 bases match TRBD2. Germline lookup yields CDR1 LGHNT and CDR2 FRNRAP. Trimming cost V 5 bases and J 0 bases; bases outside gene matches: 7. This CDR3 region has 17 residues. The CDR3 bases are TGTGCTAGTGGTCTCTGGACTAGCGGGAGCCGCTCCTACGAGCAGTACTTC. Protein: CASGLWTSGSRSYEQYF.

This clonotype appeared a few times. This chain joins TRBV20-1 and TRBJ2-5; 13 bases match TRBD2. Germline V CDR1 and CDR2: DFQATT, SNEGSKA (reference sequence). Trimming at V came to 1 base and at J to 5 bases, leaving 4 bases not matched to a gene. This CDR3 spans 15 amino acids. Here the CDR3 DNA reads TGCAGTGCTAGAGGGACTAGCGGGAGAGGGGAGACCCAGTACTTC. It translates to CSARGTSGRGETQYF.

This chain connects TRBV20-1 to TRBJ1-3; D is possibly TRBD1 (5 bases). The CDR3 is 14 amino acids. Deletions cut 5 bases from V and 0 bases from J, with 11 bases between. Germline V gene sequence: CDR1 DFQATT, CDR2 SNEGSKA (reference sequence). The DNA of the CDR3 is TGCAGTGCTGTGAGCCAGGGCTCTGGAAACACCATATATTTT. It specifies CSAVSQGSGNTIYF.

This chain links TRBV9 with TRBJ1-5; no firm D call. The CDR3 is 15 residues long. V lost 0 bases, J lost 2 bases, and 9 bases lay in between. CDR1 is SGDLS and CDR2 is YYNGEE in the germline V gene. CDR3 coding DNA: TGTGCCAGCAGCGTAGGGGCTTTGGGCAATCAGCCCCAGCATTTT. Translation gives CASSVGALGNQPQHF.

Only a few counts were recorded for this clonotype. The V call is TRBV18, the J call TRBJ1-4; no reliable D call. V gave up 0 bases and J gave up 7 bases, with 9 bases separating them. Germline CDR1 and CDR2: KGHSH and LQKENI. CDR3 length: 14 amino acids. For the CDR3, the DNA is TGTGCCAGCTCACCACCGGTAACAGCTGAAAAACTGTTTTTT. It is translated as CASSPPVTAEKLFF.